Here is one T cell receptor beta chain with its context. This CDR3 contains 15 residues. The J segment lost 4 bases and the V segment lost 1 base, leaving 6 bases of the junction unmatched. Germline V CDR1 and CDR2: KGHSH, LQKENI. The data stem from a study of control samples from healthy donors and cancer patients. The assay was immunoSEQ multiplex PCR, and TCRdb's table has in-frame clones only and misses some. The profile shows 150,000 to 200,000 clones, approximately 94% of them singletons. The chain employs TRBV18 and TRBJ1-2; 7 nucleotides match TRBD1. Sequenced sample: blood. The origin of this receptor is a woman under 30 in good health. The CDR3 region has the DNA TGTGCCAGCTCACCACAGGGGGCCCCAACCTATGGCTACACCTTC. Translating it yields CASSPQGAPTYGYTF.